This T cell receptor beta chain was observed in a study of blood T cell repertoires in COVID-19. Study-wide context: Acute and convalescent COVID-19 specimens originated in the United States, Italy and Spain. T cells, B-cell-depleted T cells, or PBMCs supplied cDNA or gDNA.

Original methodology: By means of reference gene primer amplification, nucleated cell counts were estimated. The data were produced by immunoSEQ multiplex PCR, yet TCRdb's version contains in-frame clones alone and is incomplete. V and J calls plus clone size are reproduced from that table; the DNA served to infer D and trimming. The table has around 87,000 clones, around four fifths seen once. This CDR3 region has 15 residues. Germline loops: CDR1 MDHEN, CDR2 SYDVKM. V shed 5 bases and J shed 3 bases, with 16 bases lying between them. This clone was counted a single time. This receptor was identified in a human donor in a cohort sampled during active COVID-19. This chain uses TRBV28 with TRBJ1-1; D is possibly TRBD1 (6 bases). The source material was peripheral blood. This CDR3 reads CASSGTGRGYTEAFF. Here the CDR3 DNA reads TGTGCCAGCAGTGGTACAGGGCGCGGGTACACTGAAGCTTTCTTT.